These 23 T cell receptor beta chains were all obtained from the same sample, sequenced in a study of cytomegalovirus exposure and HLA in healthy donors. It was with 60 Vbeta and 13 Jbeta primers that the PCR ran. Assay used: immunoSEQ multiplex PCR; TCRdb lists only in-frame clones, some missing. The sample consists of fewer than 200,000 clones, roughly 70% of them appearing once. Sequenced: PBMCs. Receptors originate from a woman in her fifties or sixties in good health and CMV-seropositive.

The chain employs TRBV2 and TRBJ2-7, with D uncertain. The CDR3 has 11 residues. Germline V gene data show CDR1 as SNHLY and CDR2 as FYNNEI. Deletions cut 8 bases from V and 3 bases from J, with 8 bases between. As DNA, the CDR3 is TGTGCCAGCGTAGTGGTCTACGAGCAGTACTTC. Amino acids: CASVVVYEQYF.

The chain has TRBV28 and TRBJ2-2, with a tentative D call TRBD2 (6 bases). Germline V gives CDR1 MDHEN, CDR2 SYDVKM. The CDR3 totals 15 residues. Between the trimmed V and J ends, which lost 7 bases and 0 bases, there was a span of 12 bases. The CDR3: CASNGGRSNTGELFF. CDR3 in DNA: TGTGCCAGCAATGGGGGGAGGTCGAACACCGGGGAGCTGTTTTTT.

Note on this clone: The sample carries other DNA sequences with the same CDR3. V gene TRBV2 combines with J gene TRBJ1-6; a weak D match, TRBD1 (5 bases). V lost 4 bases to trimming and J lost 5 bases, with 9 bases between them. The V gene's germline CDR1 is SNHLY and CDR2 FYNNEI. The CDR3 extends over 14 amino acids. CDR3 amino acids: CASSASGNNSPLHF. CDR3 in DNA: TGTGCCAGCAGTGCATCAGGGAATAATTCACCCCTCCACTTT.

This chain joins TRBV19 and TRBJ1-5, with D possibly TRBD1 on 5 matching bases. CDR1 and CDR2 (germline): LNHDA, SQIVND (reference sequence). The CDR3 is 10 residues long. With 5 bases removed from V and 11 bases from J, the gap between germline ends came to 7 bases. CDR3 in DNA: TGTGCCAGTAGTGGGGCGGCCCAGCATTTT. Its protein is CASSGAAQHF.

This clone was counted between two and nine times. The CDR3 DNA is TGCGCCAGCAGTGAGTCAGCGGACCAAGAGACCCAGTACTTC. Translating it yields CASSESADQETQYF. This chain uses TRBV10-2 with TRBJ2-5; TRBD2 might be the D (5 bases). Per the germline V gene, CDR1 is WSHSY and CDR2 is SAAADI. The CDR3 is made up of 14 amino acids. The V end was cut by 0 bases, the J end by 0 bases, with 5 bases between.

The gene calls are TRBV25-1 and TRBJ2-1; D is perhaps TRBD1 (6 bases). The ends were cut back, 4 bases at V and 0 bases at J, with 13 bases in the middle. The CDR3 is 16 amino acids. Germline V gene data show CDR1 as MGHDK and CDR2 as SYGVNS. CDR3 nucleotides: TGTGCCAGCAGTGGGACAGAGATGGTCTCCTACAATGAGCAGTTCTTC. Its protein product is CASSGTEMVSYNEQFF. Full variable domain (outside the CDR3, taken from reference TRBV25-1 and TRBJ2-1): EADIYQTPRYLVIGTGKKITLECSQTMGHDKMYWYQQDPGMELHLIHYSYGVNSTEKGDLSSESTVSRIRTEHFPLTLESARPSHTSQYLCASSGTEMVSYNEQFFGPGTRLTVL.

This chain links TRBV19 with TRBJ2-3; D gene ambiguous. The CDR3 length is 14 residues. Germline lookup yields CDR1 LNHDA and CDR2 SQIVND (reference sequence). Trimming pared 3 bases from V and 1 base from J, leaving 8 bases between. The CDR3 DNA reads as TGTGCCAGTAGTATCCGGGTCCGCACAGATACGCAGTATTTT. This gives the protein CASSIRVRTDTQYF.

The chain joins TRBV5-5 to TRBJ1-2; D is unresolved. Trimming left V 0 bases short and J 7 bases short, with 10 bases between. CDR3 size: 13 residues. The V gene's germline CDR1 is SGHKS and CDR2 YYEKEE (reference sequence). CDR3 residues: CASSLEREGGYTF. The CDR3 DNA is TGTGCCAGCAGCTTGGAACGGGAAGGTGGCTACACCTTC. Full variable domain (missing parts from reference TRBV5-5 and TRBJ1-2): DAGVTQSPTHLIKTRGQQVTLRCSPISGHKSVSWYQQVLGQGPQFIFQYYEKEERGRGNFPDRFSARQFPNYSSELNVNALLLGDSALYLCASSLEREGGYTFGSGTRLTVV.

The rearrangement uses TRBV19 and TRBJ1-6; no clear D. Trimming removed 10 bases at V and 9 bases at J, with 16 bases between. The CDR3 consists of 13 residues. The germline gives CDR1 LNHDA, CDR2 SQIVND (reference sequence). The CDR3 DNA is TGTGCCACCACACCTAGCCCAAGTTCACCCCTCCACTTT. It yields the protein CATTPSPSSPLHF.

The J gene is TRBJ2-5, the V gene TRBV2, with 9 bases fitting TRBD2. The length of the CDR3 is 15 residues. V dropped 4 bases and J dropped 5; count of bases not matched to a gene: 8. Germline-derived CDR1 and CDR2 are SNHLY and FYNNEI. DNA of the CDR3: TGTGCCAGCAGTGCCCTAGCGGGGTTGGGGGAGACCCAGTACTTC. Its protein is CASSALAGLGETQYF.

V gene TRBV5-4 combines with J gene TRBJ2-1, with 12 bases identical to TRBD2. This CDR3 comprises 15 residues. Unmatched junction bases numbered 3, after V lost 4 bases and J lost 4 bases. The germline V gene encodes CDR1 SGHNT and CDR2 YYREEE (reference sequence). The CDR3 loop is CASSATSGGYNEQFF. CDR3 DNA sequence: TGTGCCAGCAGCGCGACTAGCGGGGGATACAATGAGCAGTTCTTC.

The chain recombines TRBV7-6 with TRBJ1-2; D unclear. Germline CDR1 and CDR2: SGHVS and FNYEAQ. This CDR3 is 14 amino acids long. With 1 base removed from V and 2 bases from J, the gap between germline ends came to 8 bases. The CDR3 nucleotides read TGTGCCAGCAGCTTAGACAGATGGAACTATGGCTACACCTTC. This translates into CASSLDRWNYGYTF.

This clone was seen more than once but under ten times. The V call is TRBV5-1, the J call TRBJ2-1; 7 nucleotides match TRBD1. J gave up 10 bases and V 0 bases, and 7 bases lay outside the gene matches. Germline V gene data show CDR1 as SGHRS and CDR2 as YFSETQ. This CDR3 has 14 residues. The CDR3 region has the DNA TGCGCCAGCAGCTTGGAACCCCAGGGGGAGGAGCAGTTCTTC. It yields the protein CASSLEPQGEEQFF.

The chain has TRBV19 and TRBJ1-2, with 12 bases matching TRBD1. Germline CDR1 LNHDA, CDR2 SQIVND (reference sequence). V shed 5 bases, J shed 2 bases, and the junction held 9 bases outside the gene matches. This CDR3 is 17 amino acids long. CDR3 region: CASSPGTGGGLNYGYTF. The CDR3 DNA sequence: TGTGCCAGTAGTCCCGGGACAGGGGGCGGATTAAACTATGGCTACACCTTC.

The V call is TRBV2, the J call TRBJ2-1, with 14 bases fitting TRBD2. From germline, CDR1 is SNHLY and CDR2 FYNNEI. The CDR3 contains 15 residues. The V and J ends lost 3 bases and 9 bases, in that order; junction bases with no gene match: 4. CDR3: CASSETSGGACEQFF. CDR3 in DNA: TGTGCCAGCAGTGAGACTAGCGGGGGGGCCTGTGAGCAGTTCTTC.

V and J are TRBV5-6 and TRBJ2-5; D remains unclear. Trimming stripped 3 bases from V and 0 bases from J, with 15 bases between. Germline CDR1 is SGHDT and CDR2 is YYEEEE. There are 16 residues in the CDR3. CDR3: CASSSTITLYQETQYF. DNA for the CDR3: TGTGCCAGCAGCTCAACCATAACATTGTACCAAGAGACCCAGTACTTC. Full variable domain (remainder filled in from reference TRBV5-6 and TRBJ2-5): DAGVTQSPTHLIKTRGQQVTLRCSPKSGHDTVSWYQQALGQGPQFIFQYYEEEERQRGNFPDRFSGHQFPNYSSELNVNALLLGDSALYLCASSSTITLYQETQYFGPGTRLLVL.

There are many counts of this clone. V is TRBV6-1 and J is TRBJ1-1; 8 bases align to TRBD1. J was trimmed by 10 bases and V by 2 bases; bases with no gene match: 6. Germline V gene lookup returns CDR1 MNHNS and CDR2 SASEGT. The CDR3 is 13 residues long. Written as DNA, the CDR3 is TGTGCCAGCAGTGAATTCGGGACAGGTCGAGCTTTCTTT. It codes for CASSEFGTGRAFF.

The chain links TRBV4-2 to TRBJ1-1; no firm D call. The V end lost 0 bases, the J end lost 1 base, and 9 bases lay between the germline ends. CDR1 is LGHNA, CDR2 YNFKEQ, per germline. The length of the CDR3 is 15 residues. Here the CDR3 DNA reads TGTGCCAGCAGCCAAGAAGGCGGCACGAACACTGAAGCTTTCTTT. Encoded protein: CASSQEGGTNTEAFF.

This chain uses TRBV7-3 with TRBJ2-2; 9 bases are a match to TRBD2. This CDR3 is 16 amino acids long. The V segment lost 5 bases and the J segment 5 bases; nucleotides outside the gene matches: 9. Germline V CDR1 and CDR2: SGHTA, FQGTGA. The CDR3 here is CASSIPTAGGTGELFF. The CDR3 DNA reads TGTGCCAGCAGCATACCGACGGCGGGGGGGACCGGGGAGCTGTTTTTT.

The chain employs TRBV5-6 and TRBJ1-2, with D perhaps TRBD1 (5 bases). V dropped 4 bases and J dropped 2 bases, with 9 bases sitting between them. There are 13 residues in the CDR3. CDR1 and CDR2 (germline): SGHDT, YYEEEE. This CDR3 is CASSRQPNYGYTF. CDR3 nucleotides: TGTGCCAGCAGCCGACAGCCGAACTATGGCTACACCTTC.

This chain joins TRBV5-1 and TRBJ2-1; 7 nucleotides match TRBD2. Losses at the gene ends were 2 bases for V and 1 base for J; bases not matched to a gene: 3. The CDR3 loop spans 15 amino acids. Looked up from germline, CDR1 is SGHRS and CDR2 is YFSETQ. CDR3 loop: CASSLAGLSYNEQFF. The CDR3 DNA sequence: TGCGCCAGCAGCTTAGCGGGGCTTTCCTACAATGAGCAGTTCTTC.

The gene calls are TRBV5-1 and TRBJ2-3; 7 bases fit TRBD2. There are 19 residues in the CDR3. V trimming: 4 bases; J trimming: 2 bases; junction bases outside the gene matches: 19. The germline gives CDR1 SGHRS, CDR2 YFSETQ. CDR3 sequence reads: CASSRTGAGVTTTTDTQYF. In nucleotides, the CDR3 is TGCGCCAGCAGCCGTACCGGGGCGGGGGTCACTACCACCACAGATACGCAGTATTTT.

The chain is built from TRBV29-1 and TRBJ2-5; maybe TRBD2 (6 bases). The CDR3 is made up of 12 amino acids. Germline V gene lookup returns CDR1 SQVTM and CDR2 ANQGSEA. Trimming pared 7 bases from V and 4 bases from J, leaving 13 bases between. The CDR3 sequence: CSAAGHSETQYF. CDR3 bases: TGCAGCGCCGCGGGGCATTCAGAGACCCAGTACTTC.